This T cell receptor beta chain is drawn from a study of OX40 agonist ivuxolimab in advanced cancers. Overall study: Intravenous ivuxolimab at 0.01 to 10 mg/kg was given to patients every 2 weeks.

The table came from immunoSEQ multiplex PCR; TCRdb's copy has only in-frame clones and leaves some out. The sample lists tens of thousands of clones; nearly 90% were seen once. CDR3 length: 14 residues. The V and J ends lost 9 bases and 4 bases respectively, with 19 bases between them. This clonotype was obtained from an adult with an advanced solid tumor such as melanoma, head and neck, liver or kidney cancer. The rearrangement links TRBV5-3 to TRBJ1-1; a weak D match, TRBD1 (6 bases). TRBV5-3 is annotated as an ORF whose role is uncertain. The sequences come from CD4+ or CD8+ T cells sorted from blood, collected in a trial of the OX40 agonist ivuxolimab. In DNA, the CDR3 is TGTGCCACCGGGTCGGGGGCTTTTAGCACTGAAGCTTTCTTT. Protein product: CATGSGAFSTEAFF.